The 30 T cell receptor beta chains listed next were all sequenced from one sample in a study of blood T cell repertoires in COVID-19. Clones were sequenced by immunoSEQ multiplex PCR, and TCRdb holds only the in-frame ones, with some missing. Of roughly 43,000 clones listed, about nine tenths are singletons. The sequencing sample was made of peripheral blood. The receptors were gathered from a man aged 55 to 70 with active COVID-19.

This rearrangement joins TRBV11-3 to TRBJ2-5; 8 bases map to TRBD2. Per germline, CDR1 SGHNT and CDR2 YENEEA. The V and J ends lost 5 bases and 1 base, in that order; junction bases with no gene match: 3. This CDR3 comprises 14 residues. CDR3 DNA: TGTGCCAGCAGCCGGGGGGGGAGCCAAGAGACCCAGTACTTC. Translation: CASSRGGSQETQYF.

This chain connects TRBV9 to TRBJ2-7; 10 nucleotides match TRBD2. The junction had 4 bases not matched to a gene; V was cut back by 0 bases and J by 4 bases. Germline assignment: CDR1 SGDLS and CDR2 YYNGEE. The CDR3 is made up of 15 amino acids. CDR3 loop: CASSVGTSGDYEQYF. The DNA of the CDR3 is TGTGCCAGCAGCGTAGGGACTAGCGGAGATTACGAGCAGTACTTC.

This CDR3 reads CSVGQDDYEQYF. CDR3 DNA sequence: TGCAGCGTGGGACAGGACGACTACGAGCAGTACTTC. The chain is built from TRBV29-1 and TRBJ2-7; 8 bases are a match to TRBD1. CDR1 SQVTM and CDR2 ANQGSEA come from the germline V gene. The length of the CDR3 is 12 residues. V shed 6 bases and J 3 bases; nucleotides not matched to a gene: 4.

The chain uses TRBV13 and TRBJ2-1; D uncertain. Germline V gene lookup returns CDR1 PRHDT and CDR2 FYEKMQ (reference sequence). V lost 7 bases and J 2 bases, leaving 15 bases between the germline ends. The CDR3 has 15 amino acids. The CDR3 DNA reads TGTGCCAGCACCATGCGGCGGTTCACCTACAATGAGCAGTTCTTC. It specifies CASTMRRFTYNEQFF.

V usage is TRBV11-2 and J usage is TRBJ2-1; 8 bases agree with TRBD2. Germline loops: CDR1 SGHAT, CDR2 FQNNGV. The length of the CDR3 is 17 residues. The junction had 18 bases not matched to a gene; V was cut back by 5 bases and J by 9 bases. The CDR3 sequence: CASSPALPGSGNSEQFF. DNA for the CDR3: TGTGCCAGCAGCCCTGCCCTTCCCGGTAGCGGGAATAGTGAGCAGTTCTTC. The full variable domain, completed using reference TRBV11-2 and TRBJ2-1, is EAGVAQSPRYKIIEKRQSVAFWCNPISGHATLYWYQQILGQGPKLLIQFQNNGVVDDSQLPKDRFSAERLKGVDSTLKIQPAKLEDSAVYLCASSPALPGSGNSEQFFGPGTRLTVL.

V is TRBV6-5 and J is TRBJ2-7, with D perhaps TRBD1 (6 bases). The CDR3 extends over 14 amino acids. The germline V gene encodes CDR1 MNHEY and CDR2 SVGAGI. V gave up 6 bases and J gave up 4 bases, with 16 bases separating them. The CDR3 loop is CASRSRWGPYEQYF. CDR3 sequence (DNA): TGTGCCAGCAGGTCTCGGTGGGGGCCATACGAGCAGTACTTC.

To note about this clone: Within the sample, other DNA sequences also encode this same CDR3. The CDR3 is CASSLVPSSYNSPLHF. The CDR3 nucleotides are TGTGCCAGCAGCTTAGTTCCGAGCTCCTATAATTCACCCCTCCACTTT. V usage is TRBV7-2 and J usage is TRBJ1-6; D ambiguous. The CDR3 has 16 amino acids. CDR1 and CDR2 from the germline V gene are SGHTA and FQGNSA. V was clipped by 1 base and J by 0 bases, with 7 bases between them.

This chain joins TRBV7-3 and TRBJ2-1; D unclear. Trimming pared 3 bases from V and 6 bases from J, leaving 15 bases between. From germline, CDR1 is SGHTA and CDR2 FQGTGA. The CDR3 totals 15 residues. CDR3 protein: CASSLSVLSGNEQFF. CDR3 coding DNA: TGTGCCAGCAGCTTGAGCGTCCTGAGTGGCAATGAGCAGTTCTTC. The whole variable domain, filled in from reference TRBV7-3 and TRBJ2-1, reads GAGVSQTPSNKVTEKGKYVELRCDPISGHTALYWYRQSLGQGPEFLIYFQGTGAADDSGLPNDRFFAVRPEGSVSTLKIQRTERGDSAVYLCASSLSVLSGNEQFFGPGTRLTVL.

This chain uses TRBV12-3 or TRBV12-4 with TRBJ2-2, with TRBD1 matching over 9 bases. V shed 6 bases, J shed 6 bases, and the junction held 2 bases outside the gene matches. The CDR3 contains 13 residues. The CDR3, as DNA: TGTGCCAGCAGGGGACAGGGACCCGGGGAGCTGTTTTTT. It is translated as CASRGQGPGELFF.

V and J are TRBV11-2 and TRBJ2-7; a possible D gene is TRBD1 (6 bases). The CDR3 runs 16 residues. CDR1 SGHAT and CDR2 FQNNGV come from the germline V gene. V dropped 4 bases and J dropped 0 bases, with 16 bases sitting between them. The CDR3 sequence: CASSSYREPRSYEQYF. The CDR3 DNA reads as TGTGCCAGCAGCTCCTACAGGGAGCCCCGCTCCTACGAGCAGTACTTC.

CDR3 amino acids: CAWSRDSSCEQYF. The CDR3 nucleotides are TGTGCCTGGAGTCGGGACAGTTCGTGCGAGCAGTACTTC. The gene calls are TRBV30 and TRBJ2-7; 7 nucleotides agree with TRBD1. The CDR3 is made up of 13 amino acids. The germline V gene encodes CDR1 GTSNPN and CDR2 SVGIG (reference sequence). The V gene end was trimmed by 2 bases and the J gene end by 6 bases; junction bases not matched to a gene: 7.

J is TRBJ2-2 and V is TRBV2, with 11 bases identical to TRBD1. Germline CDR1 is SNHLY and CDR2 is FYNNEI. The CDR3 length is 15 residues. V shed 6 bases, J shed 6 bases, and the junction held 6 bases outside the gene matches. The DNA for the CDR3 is TGTGCCAGCAGCCTACGGACAGGGGGCCCCGGGGAGCTGTTTTTT. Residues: CASSLRTGGPGELFF.

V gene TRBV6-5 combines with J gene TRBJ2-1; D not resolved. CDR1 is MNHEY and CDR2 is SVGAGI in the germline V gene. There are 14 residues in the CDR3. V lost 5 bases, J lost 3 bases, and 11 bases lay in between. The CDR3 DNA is TGTGCCAGCAGTCCCACGGGTCTCTACAATGAGCAGTTCTTC. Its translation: CASSPTGLYNEQFF.

The CDR3 DNA reads as TGTGCCAGCAGCGCCCATCCGGTGGGGGGGGAAGGCTACACCTTC. Amino acids: CASSAHPVGGEGYTF. The rearrangement joins TRBV9 to TRBJ1-2, with a weak D call TRBD1 (5 bases). There are 15 residues in the CDR3. V was pared by 3 bases and J by 8 bases, with 20 bases between. Germline lookup yields CDR1 SGDLS and CDR2 YYNGEE.

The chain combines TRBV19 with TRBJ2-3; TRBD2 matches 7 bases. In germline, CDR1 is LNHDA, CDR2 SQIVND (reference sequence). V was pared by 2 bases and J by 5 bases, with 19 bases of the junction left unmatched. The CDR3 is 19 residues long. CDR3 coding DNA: TGTGCCAGTAGTATAAGCTTTCTCGGGGGAGGGCAAGAAGGAGATACGCAGTATTTT. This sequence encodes CASSISFLGGGQEGDTQYF.

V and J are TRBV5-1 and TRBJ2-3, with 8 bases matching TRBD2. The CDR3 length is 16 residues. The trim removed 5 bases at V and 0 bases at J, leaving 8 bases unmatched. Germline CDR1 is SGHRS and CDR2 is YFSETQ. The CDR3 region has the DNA TGCGCCAGCAGATTAATTAGCGGGGATAGCACAGATACGCAGTATTTT. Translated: CASRLISGDSTDTQYF.

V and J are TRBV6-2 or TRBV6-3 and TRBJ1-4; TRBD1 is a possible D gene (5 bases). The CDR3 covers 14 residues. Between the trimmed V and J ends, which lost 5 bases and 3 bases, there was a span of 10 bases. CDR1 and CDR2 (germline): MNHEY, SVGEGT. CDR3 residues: CASSPLTANEKLFF. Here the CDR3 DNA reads TGTGCCAGCAGTCCATTGACAGCTAATGAAAAACTGTTTTTT.

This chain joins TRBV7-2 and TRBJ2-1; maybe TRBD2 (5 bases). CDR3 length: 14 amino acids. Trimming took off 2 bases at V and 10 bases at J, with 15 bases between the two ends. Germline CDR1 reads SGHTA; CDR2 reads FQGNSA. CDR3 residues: CASSLSRPSGEQFF. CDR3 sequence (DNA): TGTGCCAGCAGCTTATCCCGACCCTCGGGGGAGCAGTTCTTC. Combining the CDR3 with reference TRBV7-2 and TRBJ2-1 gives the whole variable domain GAGVSQSPSNKVTEKGKDVELRCDPISGHTALYWYRQSLGQGLEFLIYFQGNSAPDKSGLPSDRFSAERTGGSVSTLTIQRTQQEDSAVYLCASSLSRPSGEQFFGPGTRLTVL.

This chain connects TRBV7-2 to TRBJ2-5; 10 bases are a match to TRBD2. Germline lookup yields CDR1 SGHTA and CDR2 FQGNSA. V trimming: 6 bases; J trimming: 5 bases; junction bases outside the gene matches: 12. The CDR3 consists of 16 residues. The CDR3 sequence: CASSFPPSGSRETQYF. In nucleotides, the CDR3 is TGTGCCAGCAGTTTCCCACCTAGCGGGAGTAGGGAGACCCAGTACTTC.

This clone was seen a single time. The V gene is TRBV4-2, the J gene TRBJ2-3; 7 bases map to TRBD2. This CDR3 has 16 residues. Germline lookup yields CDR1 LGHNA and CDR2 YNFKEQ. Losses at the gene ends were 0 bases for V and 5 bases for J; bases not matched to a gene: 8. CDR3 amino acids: CASSQESGGRGDTQYF. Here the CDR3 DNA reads TGTGCCAGCAGCCAAGAGTCAGGCGGGAGAGGAGATACGCAGTATTTT.

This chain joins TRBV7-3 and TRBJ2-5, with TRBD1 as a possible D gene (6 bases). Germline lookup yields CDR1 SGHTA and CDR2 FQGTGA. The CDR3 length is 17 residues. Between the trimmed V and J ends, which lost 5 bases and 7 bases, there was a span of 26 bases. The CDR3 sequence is CASSPPLDRQDLGTQYF. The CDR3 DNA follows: TGTGCCAGCAGCCCACCCTTGGATCGACAGGACCTTGGGACCCAGTACTTC.

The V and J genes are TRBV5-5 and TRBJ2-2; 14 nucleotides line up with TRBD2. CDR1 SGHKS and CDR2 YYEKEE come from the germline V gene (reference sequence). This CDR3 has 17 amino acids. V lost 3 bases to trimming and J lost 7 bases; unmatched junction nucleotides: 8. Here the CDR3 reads CASSWGLAGEWGGELFF. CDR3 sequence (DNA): TGTGCCAGCAGCTGGGGACTAGCGGGAGAATGGGGCGGGGAGCTGTTTTTT.

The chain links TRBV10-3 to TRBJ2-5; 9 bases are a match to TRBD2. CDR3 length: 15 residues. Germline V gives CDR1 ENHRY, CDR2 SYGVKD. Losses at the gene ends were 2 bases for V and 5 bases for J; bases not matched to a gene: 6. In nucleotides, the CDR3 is TGTGCCATCAGTGAGAGTAGCGGGAGTAGGGAGACCCAGTACTTC. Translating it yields CAISESSGSRETQYF.

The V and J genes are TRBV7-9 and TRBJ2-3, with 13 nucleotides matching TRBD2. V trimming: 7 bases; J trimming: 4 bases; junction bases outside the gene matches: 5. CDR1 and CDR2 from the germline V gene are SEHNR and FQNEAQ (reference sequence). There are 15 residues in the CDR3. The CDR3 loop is CASNSGLAGPDTQYF. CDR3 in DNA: TGTGCCAGCAATTCGGGACTAGCGGGACCAGATACGCAGTATTTT.

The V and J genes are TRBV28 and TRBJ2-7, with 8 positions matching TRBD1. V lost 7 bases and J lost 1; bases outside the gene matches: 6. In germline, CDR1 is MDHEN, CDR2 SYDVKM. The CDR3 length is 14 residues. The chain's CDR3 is CASTSGTGSYEQYF. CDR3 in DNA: TGTGCCAGCACCTCCGGGACAGGTTCCTACGAGCAGTACTTC.

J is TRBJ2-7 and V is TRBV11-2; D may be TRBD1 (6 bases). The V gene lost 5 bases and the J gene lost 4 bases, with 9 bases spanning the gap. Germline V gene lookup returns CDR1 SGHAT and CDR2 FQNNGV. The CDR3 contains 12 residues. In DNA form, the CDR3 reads TGTGCCAGCAGCGTACAGGGTTACGAGCAGTACTTC. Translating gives CASSVQGYEQYF.

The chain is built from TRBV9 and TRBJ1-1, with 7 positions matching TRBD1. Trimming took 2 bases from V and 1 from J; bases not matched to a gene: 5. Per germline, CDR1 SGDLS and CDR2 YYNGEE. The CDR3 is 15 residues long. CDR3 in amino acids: CASSVLQGQNTEAFF. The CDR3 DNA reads TGTGCCAGCAGCGTCTTACAGGGGCAGAACACTGAAGCTTTCTTT.

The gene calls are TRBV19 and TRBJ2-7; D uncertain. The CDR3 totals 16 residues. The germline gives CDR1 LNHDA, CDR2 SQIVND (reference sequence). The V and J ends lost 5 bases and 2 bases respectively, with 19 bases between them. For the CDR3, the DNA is TGTGCCAGTAGTCACTATTCGTCTGATATCGCCTACGAGCAGTACTTC. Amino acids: CASSHYSSDIAYEQYF.

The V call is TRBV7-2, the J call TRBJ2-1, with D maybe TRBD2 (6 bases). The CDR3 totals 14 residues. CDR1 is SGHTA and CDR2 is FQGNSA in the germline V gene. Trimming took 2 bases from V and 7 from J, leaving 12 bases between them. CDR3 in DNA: TGTGCCAGCAGCTTATCGGGACTTAGGAATGAGCAGTTCTTC. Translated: CASSLSGLRNEQFF.

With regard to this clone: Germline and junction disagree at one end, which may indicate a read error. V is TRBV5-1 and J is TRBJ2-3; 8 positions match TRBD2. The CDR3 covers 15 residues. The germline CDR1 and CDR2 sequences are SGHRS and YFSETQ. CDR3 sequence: CASSSESGSKDTQYF. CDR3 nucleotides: TGCGCCAGCAGCTCGGAAAGCGGGAGCAAAGATACGCAGTATTTT. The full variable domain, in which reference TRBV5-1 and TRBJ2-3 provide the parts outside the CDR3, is KAGVTQTPRYLIKTRGQQVTLSCSPISGHRSVSWYQQTPGQGLQFLFEYFSETQRNKGNFPGRFSGRQFSNSRSEMNVSTLELGDSALYLCASSSESGSKDTQYFGPGTRLTVL.